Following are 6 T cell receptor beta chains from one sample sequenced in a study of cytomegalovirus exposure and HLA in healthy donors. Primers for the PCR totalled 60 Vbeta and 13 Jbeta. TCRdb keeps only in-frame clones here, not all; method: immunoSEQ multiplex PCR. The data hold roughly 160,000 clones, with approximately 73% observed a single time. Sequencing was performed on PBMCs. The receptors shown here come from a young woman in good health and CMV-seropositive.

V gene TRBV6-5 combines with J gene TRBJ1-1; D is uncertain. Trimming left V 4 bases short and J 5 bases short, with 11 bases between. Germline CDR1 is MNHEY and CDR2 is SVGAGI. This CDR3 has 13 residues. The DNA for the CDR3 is TGTGCCAGCAGTTCCCGGGAAGGGACTGAAGCTTTCTTT. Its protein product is CASSSREGTEAFF.

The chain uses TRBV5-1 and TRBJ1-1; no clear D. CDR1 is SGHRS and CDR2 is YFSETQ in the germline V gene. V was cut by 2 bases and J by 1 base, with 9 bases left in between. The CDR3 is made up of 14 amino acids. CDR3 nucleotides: TGCGCCAGCAGCTTAACTCCGGGGAACACTGAAGCTTTCTTT. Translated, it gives CASSLTPGNTEAFF.

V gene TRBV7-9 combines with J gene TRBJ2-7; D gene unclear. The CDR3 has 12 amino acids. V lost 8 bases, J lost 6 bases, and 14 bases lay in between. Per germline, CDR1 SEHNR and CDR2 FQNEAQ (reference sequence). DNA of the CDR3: TGTGCCAGCCTGCTAGGCCCTTCCGAGCAGTACTTC. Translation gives CASLLGPSEQYF.

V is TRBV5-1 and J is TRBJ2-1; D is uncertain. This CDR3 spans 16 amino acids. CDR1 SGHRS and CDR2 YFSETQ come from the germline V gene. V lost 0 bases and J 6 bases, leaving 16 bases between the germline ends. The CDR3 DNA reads TGCGCCAGCAGCTTGGCCGGAGAGCTCCACCCCAATGAGCAGTTCTTC. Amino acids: CASSLAGELHPNEQFF.

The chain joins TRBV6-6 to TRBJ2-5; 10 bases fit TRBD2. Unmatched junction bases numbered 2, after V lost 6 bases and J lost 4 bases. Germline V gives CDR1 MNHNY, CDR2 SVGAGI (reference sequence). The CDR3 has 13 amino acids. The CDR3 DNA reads TGTGCCAGCAGAAGCGGGGGGGTAGAGACCCAGTACTTC. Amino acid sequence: CASRSGGVETQYF.

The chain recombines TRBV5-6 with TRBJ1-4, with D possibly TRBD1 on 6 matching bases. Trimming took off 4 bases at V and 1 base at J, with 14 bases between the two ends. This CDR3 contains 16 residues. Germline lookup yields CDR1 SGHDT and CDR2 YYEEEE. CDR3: CASSHTGFGTNEKLFF. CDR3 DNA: TGTGCCAGCAGCCATACAGGGTTCGGAACTAATGAAAAACTGTTTTTT.